The 6 T cell receptor beta chains below all came from one sample that was sequenced in a study of siplizumab effects on memory and regulatory T cells. The repertoire was sequenced with immunoSEQ multiplex PCR; TCRdb's copy has only in-frame clones and lacks some. The sample lists over 95,000 clones, 90% to 95% occurring once. The sequencing sample was made of non-Treg CD4+ T cells sorted from blood. The receptor set was obtained from a human donor in good health.

The J gene is TRBJ1-6, the V gene TRBV5-1; 7 bases are a match to TRBD1. V shed 1 base, J shed 7 bases, and the junction held 2 bases outside the gene matches. From germline, CDR1 is SGHRS and CDR2 YFSETQ. This CDR3 contains 14 residues. CDR3 protein: CASSLTGVNSPLHF. DNA of the CDR3: TGCGCCAGCAGCTTGACAGGGGTAAATTCACCCCTCCACTTT.

The chain joins TRBV2 to TRBJ2-2, with D maybe TRBD1 (5 bases). The CDR3 contains 13 residues. Germline CDR1 reads SNHLY; CDR2 reads FYNNEI. Deletions cut 11 bases from V and 0 bases from J, with 10 bases between. The DNA of the CDR3 is TGTGCCGGCGCACAGGCGAACACCGGGGAGCTGTTTTTT. Protein: CAGAQANTGELFF.

This clone appeared a single time. The rearrangement uses TRBV30 and TRBJ1-1; D is unresolved. The length of the CDR3 is 12 residues. From germline, CDR1 is GTSNPN and CDR2 SVGIG (reference sequence). V shed 0 bases and J shed 6 bases, with 8 bases lying between them. CDR3 sequence (DNA): TGTGCCTGGAGTGTATGGGGATCTGAAGCTTTCTTT. This gives the protein CAWSVWGSEAFF.

V gene TRBV29-1 combines with J gene TRBJ1-4; D is undetermined. The V gene's germline CDR1 is SQVTM and CDR2 ANQGSEA. CDR3 length: 13 residues. V lost 4 bases, J lost 8 bases, and 14 bases lay in between. This chain's CDR3 is CSVVDPRVEKLFF. The CDR3, as DNA: TGCAGCGTTGTGGACCCCCGCGTCGAAAAACTGTTTTTT.

This clone was recorded once. Its ends do not fully match the called genes, so a read error is possible. The rearrangement joins TRBV2 to TRBJ2-1; D might be TRBD1 (6 bases). Germline V gene sequence: CDR1 SNHLY, CDR2 FYNNEI. The CDR3 spans 13 residues. As DNA, the CDR3 is TGTGCCAGCAGTGATAATTCCGCAGGGGAGCCGGTCTTC. As protein: CASSDNSAGEPVF.

As to this clone: Other DNA sequences within the sample encode an identical CDR3. This chain connects TRBV10-3 to TRBJ2-5; 7 nucleotides line up with TRBD2. Per the germline V gene, CDR1 is ENHRY and CDR2 is SYGVKD. V shed 8 bases, J shed 4 bases, and the junction held 1 base outside the gene matches. The length of the CDR3 is 11 residues. CDR3 amino acids: CAISGGETQYF. As DNA, the CDR3 is TGTGCCATCTCGGGGGGAGAGACCCAGTACTTC.